This record looks at one TCR beta chain sequence and its context. Its target is not known. This sample stems from a study of T cell responses to AZD1222 COVID-19 vaccine. Using immunoSEQ multiplex PCR, the repertoire was profiled, and TCRdb retains in-frame clones only, with some absent. The data contain about 200,000 clones, just over 85% of them singletons. Study-wide results and limits: Among the donors, most were white British and more were female, and clonal diversity was possibly underestimated. Among AZD1222 vaccinees, only 5 to 7 were seropositive at baseline.

This CDR3 is 15 amino acids long. J gave up 4 bases and V 6 bases, and 10 bases lay outside the gene matches. Per the germline V gene, CDR1 is SEHNR and CDR2 is FQNEAQ (reference sequence). Sequencing used peripheral blood, obtained on day 0 of AZD1222 vaccination. The TCR sequence derives from an adult in good health. The chain joins TRBV7-9 to TRBJ1-2, with 8 bases matching TRBD1. In DNA, the CDR3 is TGTGCCAGCAGACCCAATGGACAGGGTTTCTATGGCTACACCTTC. Its protein is CASRPNGQGFYGYTF.